The TCR beta chain under discussion was sequenced for a study of human versus mouse CDR3 diversity and MHC coevolution. Study-level findings and limits: iCHAO1 estimated the human TCR beta repertoire at 1.5 million to 2 million clonotypes.

V gave up 6 bases and J gave up 8 bases, with 14 bases separating them. From germline, CDR1 is MDHEN and CDR2 SYDVKM. This CDR3 spans 12 amino acids. Of note for this clone: Its target is unknown.

Assay used: immunoSEQ multiplex PCR; TCRdb lists only in-frame clones, some missing. Here the sample spans 80,000 or so clones, just under 95% being singletons. This sequence originates from a person aged 25 to 75 in good health. Source material: naive CD4+ T cells from blood. The subset was: CD45RO-negative CD62L-positive naive CD4 T cells. V and J are TRBV28 and TRBJ2-7; a weak D match, TRBD1 (6 bases). The CDR3 region has the DNA TGTGCCAGCAGCCTCAACAGGGAGCAGCAGTACTTC. Translated: CASSLNREQQYF.